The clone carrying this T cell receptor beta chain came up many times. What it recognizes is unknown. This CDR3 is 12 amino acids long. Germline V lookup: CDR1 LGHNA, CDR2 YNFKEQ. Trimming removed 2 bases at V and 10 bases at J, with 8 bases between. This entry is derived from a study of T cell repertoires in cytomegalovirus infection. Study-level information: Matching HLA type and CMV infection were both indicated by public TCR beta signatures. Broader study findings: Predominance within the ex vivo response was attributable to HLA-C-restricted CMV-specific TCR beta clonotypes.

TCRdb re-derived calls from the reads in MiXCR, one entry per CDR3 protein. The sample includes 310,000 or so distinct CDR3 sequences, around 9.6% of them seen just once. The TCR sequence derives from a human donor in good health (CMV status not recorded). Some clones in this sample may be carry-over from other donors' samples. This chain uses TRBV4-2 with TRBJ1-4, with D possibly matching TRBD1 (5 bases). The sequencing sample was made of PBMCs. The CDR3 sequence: CASSQQGGKLFF. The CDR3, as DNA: TGTGCCAGCAGCCAACAGGGAGGAAAACTGTTTTTT.